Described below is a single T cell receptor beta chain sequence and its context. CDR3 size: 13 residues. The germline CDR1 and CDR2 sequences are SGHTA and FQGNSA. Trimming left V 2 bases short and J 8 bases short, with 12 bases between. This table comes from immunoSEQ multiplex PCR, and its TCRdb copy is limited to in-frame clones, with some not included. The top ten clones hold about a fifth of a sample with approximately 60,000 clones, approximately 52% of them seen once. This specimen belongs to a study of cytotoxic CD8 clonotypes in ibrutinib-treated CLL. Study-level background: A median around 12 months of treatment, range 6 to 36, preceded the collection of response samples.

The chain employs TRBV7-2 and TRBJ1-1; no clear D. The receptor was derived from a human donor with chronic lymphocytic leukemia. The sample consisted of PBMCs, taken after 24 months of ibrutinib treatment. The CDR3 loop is CASSLRPSREAFF. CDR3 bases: TGTGCCAGCAGCTTACGACCCTCGAGGGAAGCTTTCTTT.